This T cell receptor beta chain was identified during a study of T-cell reconstitution after alpha-beta-depleted transplantation in children. V dropped 1 base and J dropped 6 bases, with 6 bases sitting between them. The CDR3 is 12 residues long. The germline V gene has CDR1 SGHRS and CDR2 YFSETQ. This clonotype was seen many times. Preparation of the TCRbeta library used unique molecular identifiers. TCRdb used MiXCR to reprocess the PCR reads, holding one entry per CDR3 protein. The data show about 610,000 distinct CDR3 sequences, with 10% to 13% seen just once and roughly 3.9% held by the top ten. This chain uses TRBV5-1 with TRBJ2-3; D is undetermined. This sample comprised PBMCs from the stem cell graft donor, obtained from the stem cell graft. The TCR was taken from a human donor who donated a stem cell graft to a child with acute myeloid leukemia. CDR3 amino acids: CASSLLGDTQYF. The CDR3 nucleotides read TGCGCCAGCAGCTTGTTGGGGGATACGCAGTATTTT.